Below are 20 T cell receptor beta chains sequenced from a single sample in a study of blood T cell repertoires in COVID-19. Some clones are missing from TCRdb's copy, which holds only in-frame ones; the method was immunoSEQ multiplex PCR. The sample includes roughly 380,000 clones, more than 75% of them seen just once. Sequencing was done on a sample of PBMCs or T cells enriched from blood (not recorded which). The receptors derive from a man in his thirties or forties who had recovered from COVID-19.

V is TRBV7-9 and J is TRBJ1-2; D remains unclear. There are 11 residues in the CDR3. Trimming removed 4 bases from V and 6 bases from J, with 6 bases in between. Germline CDR1 and CDR2: SEHNR and FQNEAQ (reference sequence). The CDR3 DNA reads TGTGCCAGCAGCTCACAACATGGCTACACCTTC. Its protein product is CASSSQHGYTF.

The chain employs TRBV19 and TRBJ2-1; 9 nucleotides align to TRBD2. Germline trimming cut 2 bases from V and 7 bases from J; bases unmatched to any gene: 15. Germline CDR1 is LNHDA and CDR2 is SQIVND (reference sequence). The CDR3 contains 18 residues. The CDR3 DNA follows: TGTGCCAGTAGTATAATAGGGCTAGCGGGGACTTCCCTTAATGAGCAGTTCTTC. Its protein is CASSIIGLAGTSLNEQFF.

The rearrangement joins TRBV9 to TRBJ1-3; D not certain. V was clipped by 0 bases and J by 0 bases, with 7 bases between them. The germline CDR1 and CDR2 sequences are SGDLS and YYNGEE. The CDR3 is 15 amino acids. CDR3 sequence reads: CASSVEYGSGNTIYF. The CDR3 bases are TGTGCCAGCAGCGTAGAGTACGGCTCTGGAAACACCATATATTTT.

This chain uses TRBV28 with TRBJ2-5; D gene unclear. The CDR3 sequence is 13 residues long. V was shortened by 3 bases and J by 2 bases, with 7 bases between the two germline ends. The germline V gene has CDR1 MDHEN and CDR2 SYDVKM. For the CDR3, the DNA is TGTGCCAGCAGTTTCAGACTTCAAGAGACCCAGTACTTC. Amino acids: CASSFRLQETQYF.

This clone appeared once. V usage is TRBV12-3 or TRBV12-4 and J usage is TRBJ1-1, with D unresolved. Between the trimmed V and J ends, which lost 3 bases and 5 bases, there was a span of 10 bases. The CDR3 is made up of 13 amino acids. CDR3 in amino acids: CASSFLAGTEAFF. In DNA, the CDR3 is TGTGCCAGCAGTTTTCTAGCAGGTACTGAAGCTTTCTTT.

This clone was recorded once. The same CDR3 arises from other DNA sequences in this sample as well. The CDR3 sequence is CAWSVGGNEKLFF. The CDR3 nucleotides are TGTGCCTGGAGTGTTGGGGGGAATGAAAAACTGTTTTTT. This rearrangement joins TRBV30 to TRBJ1-4, with D perhaps matching TRBD1 (5 bases). Germline CDR1 is GTSNPN and CDR2 is SVGIG (reference sequence). The CDR3 consists of 13 residues. Trimming left V 0 bases short and J 5 bases short, with 7 bases between.

V and J are TRBV10-1 and TRBJ2-4; perhaps TRBD1 as D (6 bases). CDR1 is WNHNN and CDR2 is SYGVQD in the germline V gene (reference sequence). Between the trimmed V and J ends, which lost 5 bases and 5 bases, there was a span of 13 bases. This CDR3 spans 14 amino acids. The CDR3 DNA is TGCGCCAGCAGTCTTAGGACAGACCAAAACATTCAGTACTTC. Protein sequence: CASSLRTDQNIQYF.

The V and J genes are TRBV20-1 and TRBJ2-7; 9 bases are a match to TRBD1. J lost 3 bases, V lost 3 bases, and 9 bases had no gene match. Germline loops: CDR1 DFQATT, CDR2 SNEGSKA (reference sequence). The CDR3 contains 15 residues. The CDR3 loop is CSASGGTGSLYEQYF. Here the CDR3 DNA reads TGCAGTGCTAGTGGGGGGACAGGGTCCCTCTACGAGCAGTACTTC.

This clone was observed a single time. In DNA form, the CDR3 reads TGTGCCAGCAGTTTATCGGGGACAGGGTTTAGGTACACTGAAGCTTTCTTT. Protein sequence: CASSLSGTGFRYTEAFF. The rearrangement uses TRBV27 and TRBJ1-1, with 9 bases matching TRBD1. Trimming cost V 0 bases and J 3 bases; bases outside gene matches: 8. CDR1 is MNHEY and CDR2 is SMNVEV in the germline V gene (reference sequence). The CDR3 sequence is 17 residues long.

The genes are TRBV6-1 and TRBJ2-5, with 9 bases lining up with TRBD1. Germline lookup yields CDR1 MNHNS and CDR2 SASEGT. J lost 2 bases, V lost 2 bases, and 9 bases had no gene match. The CDR3 sequence is 17 residues long. The CDR3 loop reads CASSERWGTGRQETQYF. CDR3 DNA sequence: TGTGCCAGCAGTGAAAGGTGGGGGACAGGGCGGCAAGAGACCCAGTACTTC.

This chain uses TRBV6-4 with TRBJ1-1; no clear D. The germline V gene encodes CDR1 MRHNA and CDR2 SNTAGT. The CDR3 is made up of 13 amino acids. V was cut by 6 bases and J by 3 bases, with 11 bases left in between. The CDR3 DNA sequence: TGTGCCAGCAGCCCCCGAGGGTACACTGAAGCTTTCTTT. Protein product: CASSPRGYTEAFF.

This clone has a handful of counts. The V and J genes are TRBV7-2 and TRBJ1-2, with 7 bases lining up with TRBD1. Losses at the gene ends were 3 bases for V and 2 bases for J; bases not matched to a gene: 6. The CDR3 spans 15 residues. Germline values: CDR1 SGHTA, CDR2 FQGNSA. DNA of the CDR3: TGTGCCAGCAGCTTGGACAGGATTGCCAACTATGGCTACACCTTC. It yields the protein CASSLDRIANYGYTF. The variable domain in full, completed from reference TRBV7-2 and TRBJ1-2, reads GAGVSQSPSNKVTEKGKDVELRCDPISGHTALYWYRQSLGQGLEFLIYFQGNSAPDKSGLPSDRFSAERTGGSVSTLTIQRTQQEDSAVYLCASSLDRIANYGYTFGSGTRLTVV.

The rearrangement uses TRBV25-1 and TRBJ2-1; possibly TRBD1 for D (5 bases). There are 14 residues in the CDR3. Between the trimmed V and J ends, which lost 5 bases and 9 bases, there was a span of 17 bases. The germline V gene has CDR1 MGHDK and CDR2 SYGVNS. The CDR3: CASSTSGSGPEQFF. The CDR3 DNA follows: TGTGCCAGCAGTACCTCAGGGTCTGGGCCTGAGCAGTTCTTC.

The chain uses TRBV11-2 and TRBJ2-5, with 7 bases fitting TRBD2. CDR3 length equals 15 residues. Germline CDR1 SGHAT, CDR2 FQNNGV. The V segment lost 1 base and the J segment 5 bases; nucleotides outside the gene matches: 7. Here the CDR3 reads CASSLGSLGGETQYF. The CDR3 coding sequence is TGTGCCAGCAGCTTAGGCTCCCTGGGAGGGGAGACCCAGTACTTC.

The count of this clone is one. CDR3 loop: CASSLLTGNTIYF. CDR3 nucleotide sequence: TGTGCCAGCAGCTTATTAACTGGAAACACCATATATTTT. This sequence joins TRBV11-2 and TRBJ1-3, with D unclear. CDR3 size: 13 residues. The germline CDR1 and CDR2 sequences are SGHAT and FQNNGV. V dropped 2 bases and J dropped 2 bases, with 4 bases sitting between them.

Written as DNA, the CDR3 is TGTGCCAGCTCACCACAGCTCCCGGACAGTAGCTCCGAAGCTTTCTTT. Translated: CASSPQLPDSSSEAFF. The genes are TRBV18 and TRBJ1-1; D is perhaps TRBD1 (6 bases). Looked up from germline, CDR1 is KGHSH and CDR2 is LQKENI. CDR3 length: 16 residues. V lost 1 base and J lost 8, with 20 bases in between.

CDR3 region: CAWSVLRGAANEKLFF. CDR3 nucleotides: TGTGCCTGGAGTGTACTCCGGGGGGCGGCTAATGAAAAACTGTTTTTT. The chain uses TRBV30 and TRBJ1-4; the D gene is possibly TRBD1 (6 bases). CDR3 size: 16 residues. The V end was cut by 0 bases, the J end by 3 bases, with 14 bases between. Germline V gene lookup returns CDR1 GTSNPN and CDR2 SVGIG (reference sequence).

The chain couples TRBV10-3 to TRBJ2-5; TRBD1 matches at 8 bases. The CDR3 length is 14 residues. V trimming: 6 bases; J trimming: 5 bases; junction bases outside the gene matches: 8. The germline CDR1 and CDR2 sequences are ENHRY and SYGVKD. The CDR3 DNA reads as TGTGCCATCAGCGGAGGACAGGGAATGGAGACCCAGTACTTC. It translates to CAISGGQGMETQYF.

The gene calls are TRBV7-8 and TRBJ1-2; D is perhaps TRBD1 (6 bases). V gave up 1 base and J gave up 3 bases, with 15 bases separating them. Germline-derived CDR1 and CDR2 are SGHVS and FQNEAQ. The CDR3 consists of 16 residues. The CDR3 reads CASSLVRLGGDYGYTF. The CDR3 DNA follows: TGTGCCAGCAGCTTAGTACGCTTAGGGGGAGACTATGGCTACACCTTC. Looking up the rest from reference TRBV7-8 and TRBJ1-2 gives the full variable domain: GAGVSQSPRYKVAKRGQDVALRCDPISGHVSLFWYQQALGQGPEFLTYFQNEAQLDKSGLPSDRFFAERPEGSVSTLKIQRTQQEDSAVYLCASSLVRLGGDYGYTFGSGTRLTVV.

CDR3 sequence reads: CASSLGTSGTDTQYF. The CDR3 DNA sequence: TGTGCCAGCAGCTTAGGAACTAGCGGCACAGATACGCAGTATTTT. This chain links TRBV11-3 with TRBJ2-3; TRBD2 matches at 7 bases. Germline CDR1 reads SGHNT; CDR2 reads YENEEA. V shed 1 base, J shed 1 base, and the junction held 2 bases outside the gene matches. The CDR3 totals 15 residues. Filled out from reference TRBV11-3 and TRBJ2-3, the complete variable domain reads EAGVVQSPRYKIIEKKQPVAFWCNPISGHNTLYWYLQNLGQGPELLIRYENEEAVDDSQLPKDRFSAERLKGVDSTLKIQPAELGDSAVYLCASSLGTSGTDTQYFGPGTRLTVL.